This T cell receptor beta chain originates from a study of CD8 T cells in Susac syndrome. Random hexamers were used to reverse transcribe 0.5 to 1 ug of RNA. TCRdb passed the immunoSEQ multiplex PCR reads through MiXCR, listing each CDR3 protein once. The table lists 250,000 to 300,000 distinct CDR3 sequences, 70% to 90% of them singletons. Isolation of CD8+ and CD4+ T cells was performed negatively, whereas enrichment of TEMRA cells was done by FACS. CDR1 and CDR2 from the germline V gene are SGHTA and FQGTGA. The CDR3 extends over 14 amino acids. With 5 bases removed from V and 1 base from J, the gap between germline ends came to 10 bases.

The receptor comes from a human donor with multiple sclerosis. The chain is built from TRBV7-3 and TRBJ2-3, with a tentative D call TRBD2 (5 bases). Sequencing was carried out using CD8+ T cells from PBMCs. The CDR3 loop reads CASSGGWGTDTQYF. The CDR3 bases are TGTGCCAGCAGCGGCGGGTGGGGCACAGATACGCAGTATTTT.